This TCR beta chain was sequenced in a study of monozygotic twins with inflammatory bowel disease. TCRdb re-called the 5' RACE reads; every CDR3 protein appears as one record, without DNA. In total, the table holds nearly 45,000 distinct CDR3 sequences. This TCR was recovered from a human donor with ulcerative colitis or Crohn's disease, or a healthy co-twin of an affected twin (not recorded which). The sequencing sample was made of blood.

The chain's CDR3 is CAISDLSEAFF. The V call is TRBV10-3, the J call TRBJ1-1. The CDR3 is made up of 11 amino acids. Per germline, CDR1 ENHRY and CDR2 SYGVKD.